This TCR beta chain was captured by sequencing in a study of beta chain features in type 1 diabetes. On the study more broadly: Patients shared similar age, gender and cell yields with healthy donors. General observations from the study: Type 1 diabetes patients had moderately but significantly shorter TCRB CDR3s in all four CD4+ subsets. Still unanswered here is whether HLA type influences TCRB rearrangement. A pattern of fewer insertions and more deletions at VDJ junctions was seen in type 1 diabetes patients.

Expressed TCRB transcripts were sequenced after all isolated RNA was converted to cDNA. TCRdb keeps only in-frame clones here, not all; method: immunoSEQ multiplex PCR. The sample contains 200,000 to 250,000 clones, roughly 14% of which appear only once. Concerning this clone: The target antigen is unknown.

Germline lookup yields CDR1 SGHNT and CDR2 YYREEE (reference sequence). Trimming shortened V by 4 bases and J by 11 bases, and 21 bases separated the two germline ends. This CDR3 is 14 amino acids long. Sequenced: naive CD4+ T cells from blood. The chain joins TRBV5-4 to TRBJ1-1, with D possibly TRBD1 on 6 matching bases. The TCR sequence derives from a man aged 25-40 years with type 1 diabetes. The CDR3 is CASSPDGTLSFAFF. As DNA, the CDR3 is TGTGCCAGCAGCCCGGACGGGACATTGTCGTTCGCTTTCTTT.